Listed below are T cell receptor beta chains from one sample, sequenced in a study of blood T cells in healthy people across ages. TCRdb re-analysed the 5' RACE reads in MiXCR, keeping a single row per CDR3 protein. This table has 800,000 to 950,000 distinct CDR3 sequences, almost 30% appearing once. This same sample was also taken into another study, of T cells of mothers and their children.

The specimen sequenced was blood. The receptors shown here come from a woman aged 35 to 49 in good health. CDR3s include the opening cysteine and the closing phenylalanine or tryptophan.

V gene: TRBV20-1; J gene: TRBJ2-1; CDR3 protein: CSASSGGPRYNEQFF
V gene: TRBV14; J gene: TRBJ2-1; CDR3 protein: CASSQGWGAFNEQFF
V gene: TRBV6-6; J gene: TRBJ1-4; CDR3 protein: CASSYTASTNEKLFF
V gene: TRBV4-3; J gene: TRBJ2-6; CDR3 protein: CASSQDPIPTGNGANVLTF
V gene: TRBV19; J gene: TRBJ1-5; CDR3 protein: CASTGTGGLGQPQHF
V gene: TRBV2; J gene: TRBJ1-1; CDR3 protein: CASSEAQGADTEAFF
V gene: TRBV7-8; J gene: TRBJ2-3; CDR3 protein: CASSPTRELSTDTQYF
V gene: TRBV19; J gene: TRBJ1-2; CDR3 protein: CASQRTGGIYGYTF
V gene: TRBV15; J gene: TRBJ2-7; CDR3 protein: CATSIRRRQASYEQYF
V gene: TRBV6-2/TRBV6-3; J gene: TRBJ1-5; CDR3 protein: CASSYARGQPQHF
V gene: TRBV7-3; J gene: TRBJ2-3; CDR3 protein: CASSLASGGAAQYF
V gene: TRBV2; J gene: TRBJ2-7; CDR3 protein: CASSRDTFAYEQYF
V gene: TRBV12-3/TRBV12-4; J gene: TRBJ1-6; CDR3 protein: CASTKWPQSGSPLHF
V gene: TRBV20-1; J gene: TRBJ2-1; CDR3 protein: CSARGHGVIGLKTYNEQFF
V gene: TRBV21-1; J gene: TRBJ2-4; CDR3 protein: CASSSKDGGAGQNIQYF
V gene: TRBV10-3; J gene: TRBJ2-3; CDR3 protein: CAISEFLGDTQYF
V gene: TRBV20-1; J gene: TRBJ2-7; CDR3 protein: CSASDGTVYEQYF
V gene: TRBV19; J gene: TRBJ1-5; CDR3 protein: CASSIWVSNQPQHF
V gene: TRBV28; J gene: TRBJ1-6; CDR3 protein: CASRPGQGGSPLHF
V gene: TRBV12-3/TRBV12-4; J gene: TRBJ2-1; CDR3 protein: CASMGLRVYGQFF
V gene: TRBV12-3/TRBV12-4; J gene: TRBJ2-7; CDR3 protein: CASSLGTGGPYEQYF
V gene: TRBV30; J gene: TRBJ1-6; CDR3 protein: CAWSGGLAYNSPLHF
V gene: TRBV5-1; J gene: TRBJ2-1; CDR3 protein: CASSPRDPNPNEQFF
V gene: TRBV7-9; J gene: TRBJ1-4; CDR3 protein: CASSLNLGRVVEKLFF
V gene: TRBV27; J gene: TRBJ2-3; CDR3 protein: CASSLSKAGTDTQYF
V gene: TRBV7-2; J gene: TRBJ1-2; CDR3 protein: CASTSGGGYGYTF
V gene: TRBV5-1; J gene: TRBJ1-2; CDR3 protein: CASSYSGGLERGYTF
V gene: TRBV12-3/TRBV12-4; J gene: TRBJ2-3; CDR3 protein: CTSRPTSGARTDTQYF
V gene: TRBV9; J gene: TRBJ2-1; CDR3 protein: CASSGQTDISSYNEQFF
V gene: TRBV4-1; J gene: TRBJ2-7; CDR3 protein: CAIRGFLYEQYF
V gene: TRBV6-2/TRBV6-3; J gene: TRBJ2-2; CDR3 protein: CASSYMRGSLTGELFF
V gene: TRBV9; J gene: TRBJ1-6; CDR3 protein: CASSPGSRSNSPLHF
V gene: TRBV20-1; J gene: TRBJ2-5; CDR3 protein: CSAREVFWTQYF
V gene: TRBV12-3/TRBV12-4; J gene: TRBJ2-3; CDR3 protein: CASSLGQLTAGTQYF
V gene: TRBV2; J gene: TRBJ1-5; CDR3 protein: CASKGERYQPQHF
V gene: TRBV7-9; J gene: TRBJ1-4; CDR3 protein: CASSYGTLNNEKLFF
V gene: TRBV6-1; J gene: TRBJ1-2; CDR3 protein: CASSEANRARGYTF
V gene: TRBV7-6; J gene: TRBJ2-5; CDR3 protein: CASSLGADQYF
V gene: TRBV6-5; J gene: TRBJ1-5; CDR3 protein: CASSYEGTWPQHF
V gene: TRBV4-1; J gene: TRBJ2-2; CDR3 protein: CASSPEGRSTGELFF
V gene: TRBV7-3; J gene: TRBJ2-3; CDR3 protein: CASSLDQDTQYF
V gene: TRBV5-1; J gene: TRBJ1-2; CDR3 protein: CASSPGLNPTRYTF
V gene: TRBV29-1; J gene: TRBJ2-5; CDR3 protein: CSVPLGGRETQYF
V gene: TRBV27; J gene: TRBJ1-5; CDR3 protein: CASSFRQGGSQPQHF
V gene: TRBV11-2; J gene: NA; CDR3 protein: CASSLDAFYEQYF
V gene: TRBV20-1; J gene: TRBJ2-7; CDR3 protein: CSARVGTSGALGEQYF
V gene: TRBV2; J gene: TRBJ2-1; CDR3 protein: CASRPSGGGAHNEQFF
V gene: TRBV20-1; J gene: TRBJ1-2; CDR3 protein: CQLDRGTYGYTF
V gene: TRBV4-3; J gene: TRBJ2-3; CDR3 protein: CASSLQATDTQYF
V gene: TRBV20-1; J gene: TRBJ2-3; CDR3 protein: CSALAGDTQYF